This T cell receptor beta chain came from a study of blood T cell repertoires in COVID-19. Study background: Material from acute and convalescent COVID-19 was sourced from the United States, Italy and Spain. Sample material is recorded as cDNA or gDNA derived from T cells, B-cell-depleted T cells, or PBMCs.

Profiled with immunoSEQ multiplex PCR; TCRdb holds only in-frame clones, not every one. The sample holds roughly 300,000 clones, 89% seen once. To note about this clone: The same CDR3 can be traced to other DNA sequences in this sample.

The germline V gene has CDR1 MNHEY and CDR2 SVGEGT. V gave up 0 bases and J gave up 4 bases, with 9 bases separating them. This CDR3 contains 14 residues. The chain links TRBV6-2 or TRBV6-3 to TRBJ1-1, with D possibly matching TRBD1 (5 bases). The receptor comes from a man between 18 and 35 years old who had recovered from COVID-19. Sequenced sample: peripheral blood. The DNA of the CDR3 is TGTGCCAGCAGTTACTCAGGGGAGGGCACTGAAGCTTTCTTT. Translated, it gives CASSYSGEGTEAFF.